The 21 T cell receptor beta chains reported below all come from one sample, sequenced in a study of T cell responses to AZD1222 COVID-19 vaccine. The protocol was immunoSEQ multiplex PCR, while the TCRdb copy is restricted to in-frame clones and leaves out a portion. The data contain approximately 150,000 clones, approximately 90% of them seen just once; the ten biggest clones take up less than 9.5%. The sequenced sample was peripheral blood, obtained 28 days after the second AZD1222 dose. These receptor sequences come from an adult who received the AZD1222 COVID-19 vaccine.

The chain combines TRBV11-2 with TRBJ2-2; 8 nucleotides agree with TRBD2. V was clipped by 5 bases and J by 2 bases; unmatched bases: 4. The V gene's germline CDR1 is SGHAT and CDR2 FQNNGV. This CDR3 is built from 15 residues. This chain's CDR3 is CASSPRGGNTGELFF. In DNA, the CDR3 is TGTGCCAGCAGCCCTCGGGGGGGCAACACCGGGGAGCTGTTTTTT.

The CDR3: CASSQDHSLSYGYTF. DNA of the CDR3: TGTGCCAGCAGCCAAGATCACAGTTTGAGCTATGGCTACACCTTC. This sequence joins TRBV14 and TRBJ1-2; D remains ambiguous. The germline V gene encodes CDR1 SGHDN and CDR2 FVKESK. Trimming removed 0 bases at V and 4 bases at J, with 12 bases between. The CDR3 has 15 residues.

This chain uses TRBV6-1 with TRBJ2-1, with D perhaps matching TRBD2 (6 bases). The V and J ends lost 1 base and 12 bases respectively, with 16 bases between them. The CDR3 extends over 14 amino acids. The germline V gene has CDR1 MNHNS and CDR2 SASEGT. CDR3 residues: CASSEGISGLGQFF. The CDR3 nucleotides are TGTGCCAGCAGTGAAGGGATTAGCGGCCTTGGGCAGTTCTTC.

The chain couples TRBV19 to TRBJ2-4; 12 nucleotides align to TRBD2. Germline CDR1 and CDR2: LNHDA and SQIVND (reference sequence). The CDR3 runs to 17 residues. V lost 5 bases to trimming and J lost 0 bases; unmatched junction nucleotides: 5. This chain's CDR3 is CASSWTSGIGAKNIQYF. The CDR3 DNA is TGTGCCAGTAGTTGGACTAGCGGGATTGGAGCCAAAAACATTCAGTACTTC.

The chain uses TRBV6-5 and TRBJ1-1, with 11 bases identical to TRBD1. The CDR3 is 15 residues long. Germline V gives CDR1 MNHEY, CDR2 SVGAGI. After removal of 5 bases from V and 5 bases from J, the junction contained 7 bases not matched to a gene. CDR3 in amino acids: CASSRGTGGRTEAFF. DNA of the CDR3: TGTGCCAGCAGTAGAGGGACAGGGGGGAGGACTGAAGCTTTCTTT.

The chain recombines TRBV7-9 with TRBJ1-4; unclear D gene. The CDR3 is 14 amino acids. CDR1 and CDR2 from the germline V gene are SEHNR and FQNEAQ (reference sequence). Trimming removed 4 bases from V and 3 bases from J, with 9 bases in between. The CDR3 DNA reads as TGTGCCAGCAGCTCTCGTGGATCTAATGAAAAACTGTTTTTT. It yields the protein CASSSRGSNEKLFF.

The chain uses TRBV19 and TRBJ1-6, with 7 bases identical to TRBD1. The V gene's germline CDR1 is LNHDA and CDR2 SQIVND (reference sequence). The CDR3 is 15 amino acids. V lost 6 bases, J lost 7 bases, and 9 bases stayed unmatched. This chain's CDR3 is CASREQGTRNSPLHF. The CDR3 DNA reads as TGTGCCAGTAGGGAACAGGGGACGAGAAATTCACCCCTCCACTTT.

This clone was detected once. The DNA of the CDR3 is TGTGCCAGCGGTTCGGCTGGAAACACCATATATTTT. Protein: CASGSAGNTIYF. The rearrangement joins TRBV12-3 or TRBV12-4 to TRBJ1-3, with D unresolved. The germline V and J ends were trimmed by 8 bases and 2 bases, with 7 bases remaining between them. This CDR3 is built from 12 residues.

The CDR3 protein is CASSQLAGRLNNSPLHF. DNA of the CDR3: TGTGCCAGCAGCCAGTTGGCGGGACGGCTAAATAATTCACCCCTCCACTTT. J is TRBJ1-6 and V is TRBV7-9; perhaps TRBD1 as D (5 bases). The CDR3 extends over 17 amino acids. Germline loops: CDR1 SEHNR, CDR2 FQNEAQ (reference sequence). Trimming removed 5 bases from V and 5 bases from J, with 19 bases in between.

This chain connects TRBV29-1 to TRBJ2-1, with D perhaps being TRBD1 or TRBD2 (5 bases each). Trimming cost V 6 bases and J 5 bases, with 20 bases left between them. Germline V gene sequence: CDR1 SQVTM, CDR2 ANQGSEA. This CDR3 comprises 15 residues. The DNA for the CDR3 is TGCAGCGTGGGGCCGAGGGCATTCTACAACAATGAGCAGTTCTTC. This sequence encodes CSVGPRAFYNNEQFF.

V usage is TRBV6-5 and J usage is TRBJ2-7, with D possibly being TRBD1 or TRBD2 (6 bases each). CDR1 is MNHEY, CDR2 SVGAGI, per germline. Trimming took off 8 bases at V and 6 bases at J, with 20 bases between the two ends. The CDR3 contains 14 residues. This CDR3 is CASRRDNNPGEQYF. The CDR3 region has the DNA TGTGCCAGCCGGCGGGACAACAATCCTGGCGAGCAGTACTTC.

About this clone itself: The sample contains more than one DNA sequence encoding this CDR3. The gene calls are TRBV3-1 (or the pseudogene TRBV3-2) and TRBJ1-2; no clear D gene. The germline V gene encodes CDR1 LGHDT and CDR2 YNNKEL (reference sequence). The CDR3 contains 12 residues. The germline V and J ends were trimmed by 0 bases and 7 bases, with 6 bases remaining between them. The CDR3 bases are TGTGCCAGCAGCCAAGACCGAGGTGGCTACACCTTC. Protein sequence: CASSQDRGGYTF.

V gene TRBV7-9 combines with J gene TRBJ2-1, with D possibly TRBD2 on 6 matching bases. The CDR3 totals 16 residues. Trimming stripped 5 bases from V and 10 bases from J, with 24 bases between. From germline, CDR1 is SEHNR and CDR2 FQNEAQ (reference sequence). DNA for the CDR3: TGTGCCAGCAGCCCCGCCGGGACGGTGGGACTGAAGGAGCAGTTCTTC. This sequence encodes CASSPAGTVGLKEQFF.

The chain employs TRBV5-4 and TRBJ1-2, with D unclear. This CDR3 contains 14 residues. Germline CDR1 and CDR2: SGHNT and YYREEE (reference sequence). V lost 0 bases and J lost 2, with 8 bases in between. This chain's CDR3 is CASSLGRPNYGYTF. Here the CDR3 DNA reads TGTGCCAGCAGCTTGGGACGGCCAAACTATGGCTACACCTTC.

The chain carries TRBV29-1 and TRBJ1-2, with a weak D call TRBD1 (6 bases). The CDR3 consists of 15 residues. With 0 bases removed from V and 6 bases from J, the gap between germline ends came to 17 bases. Germline V lookup: CDR1 SQVTM, CDR2 ANQGSEA. CDR3 in amino acids: CSVEDGLGTRDGYTF. In DNA form, the CDR3 reads TGCAGCGTTGAAGATGGTCTCGGGACAAGGGATGGCTACACCTTC.

The rearrangement links TRBV11-3 to TRBJ1-2; 7 bases agree with TRBD1. The CDR3 covers 16 residues. The V segment lost 5 bases and the J segment 7 bases; nucleotides outside the gene matches: 16. Germline loops: CDR1 SGHNT, CDR2 YENEEA. DNA for the CDR3: TGTGCCAGCAGCCATGAAGCAGGGGGATACCATCTTGGCTACACCTTC. Translating gives CASSHEAGGYHLGYTF.

The J gene is TRBJ2-6, the V gene TRBV10-3; unclear D gene. V was pared by 2 bases and J by 4 bases, with 6 bases between. The CDR3 runs to 14 residues. CDR1 and CDR2 from the germline V gene are ENHRY and SYGVKD. CDR3 sequence (DNA): TGTGCCATCAGTGAGGTGGGAGGGGCCAACGTCCTGACTTTC. Its translation is CAISEVGGANVLTF.

This chain connects TRBV7-8 to TRBJ2-1, with 7 bases that match TRBD1. Germline CDR1 reads SGHVS; CDR2 reads FQNEAQ. With 6 bases clipped from V and 5 bases from J, the junction kept 19 bases outside the gene matches. This CDR3 spans 18 amino acids. The CDR3 coding sequence is TGTGCCAGCAGGAGAAACAGGGGCCACGGTTATTGGAACAATGAGCAGTTCTTC. Translation gives CASRRNRGHGYWNNEQFF.

This clone was detected once. The chain links TRBV7-2 to TRBJ2-1; D is unclear. CDR3 length: 12 residues. CDR1 is SGHTA, CDR2 FQGNSA, per germline. Trimming shortened V by 4 bases and J by 4 bases, and 5 bases separated the two germline ends. CDR3 bases: TGTGCCAGCAGCTCTCCGTACAATGAGCAGTTCTTC. Translating it yields CASSSPYNEQFF.

This chain uses TRBV11-2 with TRBJ1-1; TRBD1 might be the D (5 bases). The CDR3 runs 15 residues. V was cut by 4 bases and J by 5 bases, with 17 bases left in between. Per the germline V gene, CDR1 is SGHAT and CDR2 is FQNNGV. The CDR3 here is CASSSREGRRTEAFF. CDR3 DNA sequence: TGTGCCAGCAGCTCCCGAGAGGGACGACGGACTGAAGCTTTCTTT.

Concerning this clone itself: One end of the junction varies from germline; a read error may be responsible. The chain is built from TRBV13 and TRBJ1-1; 7 positions agree with TRBD1. The CDR3 totals 14 residues. Per the germline V gene, CDR1 is PRHDT and CDR2 is FYEKMQ (reference sequence). The CDR3 region is CASSLGTENTEAFF. CDR3 bases: TGTGCCAGCAGCCTAGGGACAGAGAACACTGAAGCTTTCTTT.